The 10 T cell receptor beta chains in this list originate from one sample, sequenced in a study of T cells after yellow fever vaccination. MiXCR, run by TCRdb on the 5' RACE reads, gives a single entry per CDR3 protein. The data hold over 250,000 distinct CDR3 sequences, with around 5.2% observed a single time. The material sequenced was CD4+ T cells sorted from PBMCs, taken on the day of the yellow fever booster vaccination. The receptors derive from a man between 18 and 35 years old who received the YFV17D yellow fever vaccine.

This clonotype was counted only a few times. The chain combines TRBV4-3 with TRBJ2-1, with D possibly TRBD1 on 5 matching bases. This CDR3 is 16 amino acids long. The germline V and J ends were trimmed by 8 bases and 4 bases, with 21 bases remaining between them. CDR1 is LGHNA and CDR2 is YSLEER in the germline V gene. CDR3 sequence (DNA): TGCGCCAGCGGAGTACAGGTGGGTTTGGGATACAATGAGCAGTTCTTC. Translation: CASGVQVGLGYNEQFF.

This clonotype appeared a few times. The chain joins TRBV4-3 to TRBJ2-6; tentatively, D is TRBD1 (6 bases). This CDR3 region has 18 residues. The V gene lost 0 bases and the J gene lost 1 base, with 13 bases spanning the gap. Germline V gene sequence: CDR1 LGHNA, CDR2 YSLEER. The CDR3 sequence: CASSQDYVTGSGANVLTF. DNA of the CDR3: TGCGCCAGCAGCCAAGATTACGTAACAGGGTCTGGGGCCAACGTCCTGACTTTC.

The CDR3 bases are TGTGCCTGGTCTAGGGGATTCGAGGACGAGCAGTACTTC. Translated: CAWSRGFEDEQYF. The rearrangement uses TRBV30 and TRBJ2-7; TRBD1 might be the D (5 bases). There are 13 residues in the CDR3. CDR1 and CDR2 from the germline V gene are GTSNPN and SVGIG (reference sequence). Trimming cost V 5 bases and J 5 bases, with 16 bases left between them.

The chain carries TRBV6-1 and TRBJ1-2; possibly TRBD1 for D (6 bases). The CDR3 extends over 14 amino acids. Germline V gives CDR1 MNHNS, CDR2 SASEGT. Trimming removed 3 bases from V and 4 bases from J, with 12 bases in between. The CDR3 reads CASSDARGSYGYTF. The CDR3 DNA is TGTGCCAGCAGTGATGCCAGGGGAAGCTATGGCTACACCTTC.

Notes on this clonotype: This clone may be a read error of a much larger clone one base away. V gene TRBV6-2 or TRBV6-3 combines with J gene TRBJ2-7; 8 bases are a match to TRBD1. Losses at the gene ends were 4 bases for V and 7 bases for J; bases not matched to a gene: 9. Germline V gene sequence: CDR1 MNHEY, CDR2 SVGEGT. This CDR3 is 14 amino acids long. The CDR3 nucleotides are TGTGCCAGCAGTTGGACAGGGCATGGCAATGAGCAGTACTTC. Translating it yields CASSWTGHGNEQYF.

This clonotype was observed many times. The chain recombines TRBV3-1 with TRBJ2-7, with 11 nucleotides matching TRBD1. This CDR3 is 13 amino acids long. CDR1 LGHDT and CDR2 YNNKEL come from the germline V gene (reference sequence). Trimming took 4 bases from V and 12 from J; bases not matched to a gene: 8. CDR3 sequence: CASSPGTGGRRYF. For the CDR3, the DNA is TGTGCCAGCAGCCCCGGGACAGGGGGGAGAAGGTACTTC.

Only a few counts were recorded for this clonotype. The V gene is TRBV18, the J gene TRBJ1-2; tentatively, D is TRBD1 (5 bases). The CDR3 runs to 14 residues. Germline V lookup: CDR1 KGHSH, CDR2 LQKENI. Trimming removed 1 base at V and 3 bases at J, with 9 bases between. The CDR3: CASSPLSTDYGYTF. The CDR3 coding sequence is TGTGCCAGCTCACCACTATCGACAGACTATGGCTACACCTTC.

This clonotype was counted at least ten times. The gene calls are TRBV10-1 and TRBJ2-3; 9 bases line up with TRBD1. CDR3 length: 15 amino acids. Germline CDR1 is WNHNN and CDR2 is SYGVQD (reference sequence). V lost 8 bases and J lost 5; bases outside the gene matches: 11. The CDR3 loop reads CASGPGTGFGDTQYF. For the CDR3, the DNA is TGCGCCAGCGGTCCCGGGACAGGGTTTGGAGATACGCAGTATTTT.

The chain employs TRBV5-1 and TRBJ1-2; 8 bases agree with TRBD1. The length of the CDR3 is 15 residues. Looked up from germline, CDR1 is SGHRS and CDR2 is YFSETQ. J gave up 2 bases and V 0 bases, and 3 bases lay outside the gene matches. This CDR3 is CASSLEYRGNYGYTF. As DNA, the CDR3 is TGCGCCAGCAGCTTGGAATACAGGGGGAACTATGGCTACACCTTC.

This clonotype was seen a handful of times. The chain couples TRBV9 to TRBJ2-1, with 9 bases aligning to TRBD2. CDR1 and CDR2 (germline): SGDLS, YYNGEE. V gave up 1 base and J gave up 4 bases; unmatched junction bases: 3. The CDR3 has 15 residues. The DNA of the CDR3 is TGTGCCAGCAGCGTAAGGGGACTAGCTTACAATGAGCAGTTCTTC. Translation gives CASSVRGLAYNEQFF. The full variable domain, with the rest looked up from reference TRBV9 and TRBJ2-1, is DSGVTQTPKHLITATGQRVTLRCSPRSGDLSVYWYQQSLDQGLQFLIQYYNGEERAKGNILERFSAQQFPDLHSELNLSSLELGDSALYFCASSVRGLAYNEQFFGPGTRLTVL.